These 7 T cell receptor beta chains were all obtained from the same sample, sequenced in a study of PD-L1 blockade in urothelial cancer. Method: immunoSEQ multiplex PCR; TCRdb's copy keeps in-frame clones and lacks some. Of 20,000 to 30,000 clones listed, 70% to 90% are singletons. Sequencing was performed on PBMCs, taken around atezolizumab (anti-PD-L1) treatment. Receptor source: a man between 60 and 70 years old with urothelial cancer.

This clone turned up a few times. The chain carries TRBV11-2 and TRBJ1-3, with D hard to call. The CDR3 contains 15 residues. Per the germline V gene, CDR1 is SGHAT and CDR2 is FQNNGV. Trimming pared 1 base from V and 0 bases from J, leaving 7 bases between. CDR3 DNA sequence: TGTGCCAGCAGCTTAGTCGGAGACTCTGGAAACACCATATATTTT. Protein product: CASSLVGDSGNTIYF.

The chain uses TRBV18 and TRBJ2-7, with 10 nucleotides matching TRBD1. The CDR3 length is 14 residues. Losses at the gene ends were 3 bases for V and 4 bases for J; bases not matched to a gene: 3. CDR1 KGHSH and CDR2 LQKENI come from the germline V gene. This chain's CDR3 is CASSPGTGEYEQYF. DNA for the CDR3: TGTGCCAGCTCACCGGGGACAGGGGAGTACGAGCAGTACTTC. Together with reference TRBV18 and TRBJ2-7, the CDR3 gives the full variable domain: NAGVMQNPRHLVRRRGQEARLRCSPMKGHSHVYWYRQLPEEGLKFMVYLQKENIIDESGMPKERFSAEFPKEGPSILRIQQVVRGDSAAYFCASSPGTGEYEQYFGPGTRLTVT.

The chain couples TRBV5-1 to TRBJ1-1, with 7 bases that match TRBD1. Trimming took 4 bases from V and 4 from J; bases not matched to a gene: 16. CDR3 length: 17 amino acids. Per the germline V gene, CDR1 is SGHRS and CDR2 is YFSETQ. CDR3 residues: CASSTRDSGHVSTEAFF. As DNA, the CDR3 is TGCGCCAGCAGCACAAGGGACAGCGGCCACGTTAGCACTGAAGCTTTCTTT.

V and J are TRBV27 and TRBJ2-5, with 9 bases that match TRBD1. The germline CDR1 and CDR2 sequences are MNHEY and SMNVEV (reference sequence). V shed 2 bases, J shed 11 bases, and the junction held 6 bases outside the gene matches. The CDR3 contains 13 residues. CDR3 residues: CASSLGGDRAQYF. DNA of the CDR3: TGTGCCAGCAGTTTAGGCGGGGACAGGGCTCAGTACTTC.

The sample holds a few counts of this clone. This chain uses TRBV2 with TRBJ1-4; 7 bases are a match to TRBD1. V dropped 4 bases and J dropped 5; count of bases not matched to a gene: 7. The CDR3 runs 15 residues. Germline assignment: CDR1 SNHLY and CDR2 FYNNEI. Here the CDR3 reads CASSATGTENEKLFF. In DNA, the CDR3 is TGTGCCAGCAGTGCAACCGGGACAGAAAATGAAAAACTGTTTTTT.

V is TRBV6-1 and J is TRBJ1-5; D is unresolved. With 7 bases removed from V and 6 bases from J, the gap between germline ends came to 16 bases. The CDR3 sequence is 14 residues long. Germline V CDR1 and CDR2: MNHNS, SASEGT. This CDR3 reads CASTQASFSQPQHF. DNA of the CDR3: TGTGCCAGCACCCAGGCGAGTTTTTCTCAGCCCCAGCATTTT.

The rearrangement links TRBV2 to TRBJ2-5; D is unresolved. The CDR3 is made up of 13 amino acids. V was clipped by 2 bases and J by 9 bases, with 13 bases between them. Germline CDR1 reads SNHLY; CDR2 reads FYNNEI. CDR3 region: CASSEQAISPQYF. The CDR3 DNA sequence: TGTGCCAGCAGTGAACAGGCTATATCCCCCCAGTACTTC. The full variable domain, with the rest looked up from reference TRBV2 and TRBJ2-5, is EPEVTQTPSHQVTQMGQEVILRCVPISNHLYFYWYRQILGQKVEFLVSFYNNEISEKSEIFDDQFSVERPDGSNFTLKIRSTKLEDSAMYFCASSEQAISPQYFGPGTRLLVL.